This T cell receptor (beta chain) is drawn from a study of T cells in localized non-small cell lung cancer. V shed 0 bases and J shed 6 bases, with 10 bases lying between them. CDR1 and CDR2 from the germline V gene are SGHNT and YENEEA. The CDR3 totals 14 residues. Clones were read by immunoSEQ multiplex PCR, and TCRdb kept only the in-frame ones, dropping some. This sample has some 1,600 clones, with 22% found just once. This clone has a handful of counts. Source: normal lung tissue next to the tumor, taken before any cancer treatment. This chain joins TRBV11-3 and TRBJ2-3; no firm D call. The clonotype was recovered from a woman between 35 and 75 years old with stage I lung adenocarcinoma. Here the CDR3 reads CASSLDGPLDTQYF. The CDR3 coding sequence is TGTGCCAGCAGCTTAGACGGGCCTCTCGATACGCAGTATTTT.